This T cell receptor beta chain appears in the sequencing data of a study of beta chain features in type 1 diabetes. At the level of the study: Patients looked much like healthy donors when it came to age, gender and cell yields. Across all samples, over 85 million sorted cells were examined. Whole-study findings and limits: Patients and controls would share equally any PCR tilt toward shorter templates. Researchers reported that naive, central memory and Treg TCRB repertoires appeared more similar in patients than in healthy donors. When Type 1 diabetes patients were examined, their TCRB CDR3s proved moderately but significantly shorter in all four CD4+ subsets.

Every isolated RNA sample was fully reverse transcribed, so sequencing captured expressed TCRB transcripts. Generated by immunoSEQ multiplex PCR, the TCRdb table keeps only in-frame clones and is missing some. Of 40,000 to 60,000 clones listed, about 60% are singletons. A remark on this clone: Its target is unknown.

This CDR3 comprises 13 residues. Trimming removed 5 bases from V and 3 bases from J; junction bases left unmatched: 2. Germline CDR1 reads LNHDA; CDR2 reads SQIVND (reference sequence). The TCR originated in a woman younger than 45 with type 1 diabetes. The chain links TRBV19 to TRBJ2-5, with TRBD1 identical over 8 bases. The sequenced sample was stem cell memory CD4+ T cells from blood. CDR3 sequence (DNA): TGTGCCAGTAGTGGACAGGGAAAAGAGACCCAGTACTTC. It yields the protein CASSGQGKETQYF.